Following are 5 T cell receptor beta chains from one sample sequenced in a study of T-cell reconstitution after alpha-beta-depleted transplantation in children. The TCRbeta library was prepared with unique molecular identifiers. TCRdb independently ran MiXCR on the PCR reads; one entry per CDR3 protein. The table includes under 150,000 distinct CDR3 sequences, roughly 10% detected once. This specimen was PBMCs, mostly from graft donor cells, taken 180 days after TCRalphabeta/CD19-depleted stem cell transplant. The receptors originated from a girl under three years old who had a stem cell transplant for combined immunodeficiency, so the T cells may come from the graft donor.

V usage is TRBV5-5 and J usage is TRBJ2-1; 10 bases match TRBD2. The J segment lost 5 bases and the V segment lost 2 bases, leaving 4 bases of the junction unmatched. This CDR3 is built from 15 residues. The germline CDR1 and CDR2 sequences are SGHKS and YYEKEE (reference sequence). CDR3 nucleotides: TGTGCCAGCAGCTTACAAGGACTAGCGGACAATGAGCAGTTCTTC. This sequence encodes CASSLQGLADNEQFF. Supplemented by reference TRBV5-5 and TRBJ2-1, the full variable domain reads DAGVTQSPTHLIKTRGQQVTLRCSPISGHKSVSWYQQVLGQGPQFIFQYYEKEERGRGNFPDRFSARQFPNYSSELNVNALLLGDSALYLCASSLQGLADNEQFFGPGTRLTVL.

This clonotype turned up a few times. The chain links TRBV12-3 or TRBV12-4 to TRBJ2-2; the D is unclear. V lost 8 bases and J lost 2, with 9 bases in between. The CDR3 is 13 residues long. The DNA of the CDR3 is TGTGCCAGCGGGCCGGGTAACACCGGGGAGCTGTTTTTT. Its protein is CASGPGNTGELFF.

This clonotype turned up a few times. The J gene is TRBJ1-1, the V gene TRBV7-2; 9 nucleotides agree with TRBD1. The CDR3 loop spans 15 amino acids. The V and J ends lost 1 base and 2 bases, in that order; junction bases with no gene match: 2. CDR1 and CDR2 from the germline V gene are SGHTA and FQGNSA. CDR3 in DNA: TGTGCCAGCAGCTTAGGGGGACAGGGTAACACTGAAGCTTTCTTT. Its translation is CASSLGGQGNTEAFF.

This clonotype has a handful of counts. Written as DNA, the CDR3 is TGTGCCAGCGATTTAGGGGACGGGACCTACGAGCAGTACTTC. The encoded protein is CASDLGDGTYEQYF. The chain recombines TRBV7-8 with TRBJ2-7; D is perhaps TRBD1 or TRBD2 (5 bases each). V was shortened by 8 bases and J by 2 bases, with 16 bases between the two germline ends. The CDR3 sequence is 14 residues long. Germline values: CDR1 SGHVS, CDR2 FQNEAQ.

This clonotype was seen more than once but under ten times. The V call is TRBV9, the J call TRBJ1-1; unclear D gene. The CDR3 is 15 residues long. V was pared by 4 bases and J by 3 bases, with 16 bases between. CDR1 and CDR2 from the germline V gene are SGDLS and YYNGEE. The CDR3 here is CASSRINQVDTEAFF. The CDR3 DNA sequence: TGTGCCAGCAGCCGAATAAATCAAGTGGACACTGAAGCTTTCTTT.